This TCR beta chain was sequenced during a study of T cells after yellow fever vaccination (dated by TCRdb to the late 2010s). General notes on the study: The SMART-Seq v4 Ultra Low Input RNA kit was used to prepare libraries from fractions with low cell numbers. Blood was drawn at multiple timepoints before and after primary and secondary immunization, with bulk PBMC replicates and cell subsets isolated. To track T-cell clones before and after primary and booster YFV17D yellow fever vaccination, bulk TCR alpha and beta repertoires were sequenced longitudinally. The cohort comprised two healthy male donors, one aged 18 to 30 and one aged 30 to 40 years.

In the paper's terms, the treatment or condition label means: live attenuated yellow fever vaccine strain. Two biological replicates of bulk PBMCs were collected at each blood-draw timepoint. PBMCs were isolated from peripheral blood using a standard Ficoll-Paque protocol. RNA was extracted with TriZol from bulk PBMCs, CD4 and CD8 fractions, and dextramer-positive and dextramer-negative fractions. This clonotype was seen repeatedly, ten times or more. No cognate antigen has been identified for it. No base qualities exist here, and no much larger clone lies one base off it. The research as a whole found: Computational filtering was needed because FACS-sorted repertoires could contain abundant contaminating clonotypes from the bulk population. A small share of clonotypes was detected in both CD4 and CD8 compartments, with the overlap likely arising from convergent recombination. The secondary T-cell response was weaker than the primary response but faster, peaking on day 5 instead of day 15. After the booster, most clones that had expanded after primary vaccination were detected again (about 95% of CD4 and 88% of CD8), suggesting broad maintenance of memory. Because the study included only two donors, the extent to which the findings can be generalized is limited.

TCR cDNA was made using 5'RACE template switching, a step that added a universal primer site and unique molecular identifiers. cDNA synthesis was primed from both the TCR alpha and TCR beta constant segments. Library amplification involved two PCR steps, and the second step added sample barcodes and sequencing adapters. Sequencing of libraries was done on Illumina HiSeq 2500 (2x100 bp) or NovaSeq (2x150 bp). The authors' analysis ran thus. Reads were demultiplexed and collapsed into UMI consensus sequences with MIGEC, and V(D)J alignment was performed with MiXCR. Clonotypes responding to the vaccine were identified with edgeR on replicate PBMC samples, with the criteria of FDR below 0.01 and a log2 fold change above 5 up to day 15. Each bulk clonotype was labeled CD4 or CD8 based on which sequenced repertoire, CD4 or CD8, contained the clonotype at higher abundance. TCRdb reworked the public reads: Q25 trimming with fastp, MiXCR clone assembly, productive beta chains retained. Merged by CDR3 protein, the rows form single entries marked with the most common genes and DNA. TCRdb assigned the V and J calls; the authors' analysis was not used. The sample table records some 350,000 distinct CDR3 sequences; around 10% of these occur just once. The ten most abundant clones make up around 19% of the sample.

Measured from the cysteine to the phenylalanine, the CDR3 is 15 residues long. The retained sequence is limited to the CDR3, 45 bases, with the frame set at the first base. Germline trimming amounts to 5 bases on V and 5 bases on J, with 10 as the count of junction bases outside the gene matches. The CDR1 and CDR2 encoded by the germline V gene are SGHRS and YFSETQ. The receptor was isolated from a man between 18 and 29 years old who received the YFV17D yellow fever vaccine. This material consisted of PBMCs, taken on the day of the first yellow fever vaccination. The chain joins TRBV5-1 to TRBJ1-1; 9 junctional bases match TRBD1. The encoded CDR3 is CASSSEGTGFTEAFF. DNA sequence: TGCGCCAGCAGTTCGGAGGGGACAGGGTTTACTGAAGCTTTCTTT.